This passage covers 32 T cell receptor beta chains from one sample sequenced in a study of blood T cell repertoires in COVID-19. Assay used: immunoSEQ multiplex PCR; TCRdb lists only in-frame clones, some missing. Of 110,000 to 150,000 clones in the sample, 85% to 90% were seen once. The material sequenced was peripheral blood. The receptors come from a human donor in a cohort sampled during active COVID-19.

The J gene is TRBJ1-4, the V gene TRBV15, with TRBD1 matching over 9 bases. CDR3 size: 15 residues. V lost 5 bases, J lost 7 bases, and 8 bases stayed unmatched. Germline loops: CDR1 LNHNV, CDR2 YYDKDF (reference sequence). The CDR3 nucleotides read TGTGCCACCAGCGGATCCGGGACAGGGAGTGAAAAACTGTTTTTT. It translates to CATSGSGTGSEKLFF.

The genes are TRBV2 and TRBJ2-1, with D hard to call. Germline V gene sequence: CDR1 SNHLY, CDR2 FYNNEI. This CDR3 is 13 amino acids long. V was pared by 9 bases and J by 1 base, with 10 bases between. Here the CDR3 reads CASEERSYNEQFF. CDR3 bases: TGTGCCAGTGAGGAGAGGTCCTACAATGAGCAGTTCTTC. Together with reference TRBV2 and TRBJ2-1, the CDR3 gives the full variable domain: EPEVTQTPSHQVTQMGQEVILRCVPISNHLYFYWYRQILGQKVEFLVSFYNNEISEKSEIFDDQFSVERPDGSNFTLKIRSTKLEDSAMYFCASEERSYNEQFFGPGTRLTVL.

The chain is built from TRBV30 and TRBJ2-7, with 14 bases identical to TRBD2. The CDR3 has 15 residues. CDR1 and CDR2 (germline): GTSNPN, SVGIG (reference sequence). V lost 2 bases to trimming and J lost 6 bases; unmatched junction nucleotides: 6. CDR3 sequence: CAWSFRLAGGREQYF. In DNA form, the CDR3 reads TGTGCCTGGAGTTTTCGACTAGCGGGAGGGCGCGAGCAGTACTTC.

This clone was detected only once. V is TRBV5-6 and J is TRBJ1-1; 7 bases fit TRBD1. V gave up 4 bases and J gave up 1 base; unmatched junction bases: 4. The CDR3 totals 14 residues. The germline gives CDR1 SGHDT, CDR2 YYEEEE. The CDR3 spells CASSPGTANTEAFF. CDR3 DNA: TGTGCCAGCAGCCCGGGGACAGCGAACACTGAAGCTTTCTTT. The whole variable domain, filled in from reference TRBV5-6 and TRBJ1-1, reads DAGVTQSPTHLIKTRGQQVTLRCSPKSGHDTVSWYQQALGQGPQFIFQYYEEEERQRGNFPDRFSGHQFPNYSSELNVNALLLGDSALYLCASSPGTANTEAFFGQGTRLTVV.

The chain uses TRBV27 and TRBJ2-5, with TRBD1 as a possible D gene (5 bases). In germline, CDR1 is MNHEY, CDR2 SMNVEV (reference sequence). This CDR3 contains 17 residues. V was pared by 5 bases and J by 0 bases, with 19 bases between. The chain's CDR3 is CASSPAAGLGYQETQYF. CDR3 in DNA: TGTGCCAGCAGTCCCGCGGCAGGGCTCGGGTACCAAGAGACCCAGTACTTC.

The chain links TRBV27 to TRBJ2-3, with no clear D. Per germline, CDR1 MNHEY and CDR2 SMNVEV (reference sequence). V was trimmed by 6 bases and J by 5 bases, leaving 15 bases between them. This CDR3 is 14 amino acids long. The CDR3 region has the DNA TGTGCCAGCAGATCCACCTTCGGCGGAGATACGCAGTATTTT. It is translated as CASRSTFGGDTQYF.

This clone has only a few counts. The J gene is TRBJ1-1, the V gene TRBV11-2; D is unresolved. V gave up 5 bases and J gave up 1 base, with 8 bases separating them. This CDR3 has 13 amino acids. CDR1 is SGHAT, CDR2 FQNNGV, per germline. CDR3 loop: CASSPSGNTEAFF. The DNA of the CDR3 is TGTGCCAGCAGCCCTAGTGGGAACACTGAAGCTTTCTTT.

This clone was seen a few times. This chain uses TRBV7-9 with TRBJ2-7, with 11 nucleotides matching TRBD1. The germline gives CDR1 SEHNR, CDR2 FQNEAQ (reference sequence). The CDR3 is made up of 14 amino acids. J gave up 5 bases and V 3 bases, and 3 bases lay outside the gene matches. CDR3 coding DNA: TGTGCCAGCAGCTTCTGGACAGGGGGCCACGAGCAGTACTTC. This codes for CASSFWTGGHEQYF.

The chain is built from TRBV5-1 and TRBJ2-3, with D maybe TRBD2 (6 bases). Germline V gives CDR1 SGHRS, CDR2 YFSETQ. CDR3 length: 16 residues. Trimming stripped 4 bases from V and 2 bases from J, with 17 bases between. Here the CDR3 reads CASSPGTDWATDTQYF. The DNA of the CDR3 is TGCGCCAGCAGCCCAGGGACTGATTGGGCCACAGATACGCAGTATTTT.

The chain links TRBV28 to TRBJ1-4; 9 nucleotides match TRBD1. With 3 bases clipped from V and 8 bases from J, the junction kept 10 bases outside the gene matches. CDR1 is MDHEN and CDR2 is SYDVKM in the germline V gene. The CDR3 runs to 16 residues. CDR3 sequence (DNA): TGTGCCAGCAGTTTTGTACAGGGGGCGCTTGGAGAAAAACTGTTTTTT. Amino acids: CASSFVQGALGEKLFF.

Points on this clone: It is unclear where the CDR3 begins or ends on the DNA, so no DNA is shown, and the CDR3 is as TCRdb lists it. The gene calls are TRBV6-4 and TRBJ1-6; the table's D gene call, TRBD1, was not cross checked with the DNA. The CDR3 extends over 15 residues, inclusive of both ends. The germline V gene has CDR1 MRHNA and CDR2 SNTAGT. CDR3 residues: CASSTSGQGNSPLHF.

The chain links TRBV7-2 to TRBJ2-3, with 8 nucleotides matching TRBD1. With V trimmed by 1 base and J by 8 bases, 5 bases remained unmatched. CDR3 size: 14 residues. Germline V lookup: CDR1 SGHTA, CDR2 FQGNSA. The CDR3 region is CASSLVQGAGTQYF. The CDR3, as DNA: TGTGCCAGCAGCTTAGTTCAGGGGGCGGGTACGCAGTATTTT. Complete variable domain (other parts from reference TRBV7-2 and TRBJ2-3): GAGVSQSPSNKVTEKGKDVELRCDPISGHTALYWYRQSLGQGLEFLIYFQGNSAPDKSGLPSDRFSAERTGGSVSTLTIQRTQQEDSAVYLCASSLVQGAGTQYFGPGTRLTVL.

The chain carries TRBV18 and TRBJ2-6, with TRBD1 matching 11 bases. Trimming removed 2 bases from V and 3 bases from J; junction bases left unmatched: 9. Germline CDR1 is KGHSH and CDR2 is LQKENI. This CDR3 spans 19 amino acids. The CDR3 coding sequence is TGTGCCAGCTCACCAATCTCTGGACAGGGGGCTAGTGGGGCCAACGTCCTGACTTTC. Its translation is CASSPISGQGASGANVLTF.

In its sample, this clone was seen once. The rearrangement links TRBV30 to TRBJ2-1; tentatively, D is TRBD2 (5 bases). With 8 bases removed from V and 3 bases from J, the gap between germline ends came to 17 bases. Germline assignment: CDR1 GTSNPN and CDR2 SVGIG (reference sequence). The CDR3 length is 14 residues. This chain's CDR3 is CASGRDGLYNEQFF. In nucleotides, the CDR3 is TGTGCCAGCGGACGAGATGGGCTCTACAATGAGCAGTTCTTC.

This chain joins TRBV28 and TRBJ1-5, with TRBD1 as a possible D gene (5 bases). This CDR3 region has 15 residues. Trimming took off 7 bases at V and 0 bases at J, with 13 bases between the two ends. In germline, CDR1 is MDHEN, CDR2 SYDVKM. In DNA, the CDR3 is TGTGCCAGCAACCCCTGGGGGGATAGCAATCAGCCCCAGCATTTT. Translated, it gives CASNPWGDSNQPQHF.

The V and J genes are TRBV9 and TRBJ2-1, with TRBD2 matching over 9 bases. The CDR3 has 16 residues. Trimming at V came to 4 bases and at J to 7 bases, leaving 12 bases not matched to a gene. Germline lookup yields CDR1 SGDLS and CDR2 YYNGEE. This CDR3 is CASSPRLAVPSNEQFF. CDR3 DNA: TGTGCCAGCAGCCCGAGACTAGCGGTACCTTCTAATGAGCAGTTCTTC.

The chain carries TRBV7-8 and TRBJ1-1; D is perhaps TRBD1 (6 bases). Trimming pared 5 bases from V and 7 bases from J, leaving 17 bases between. Germline V gene lookup returns CDR1 SGHVS and CDR2 FQNEAQ. There are 14 residues in the CDR3. The CDR3 reads CASSQTRGRGEAFF. CDR3 sequence (DNA): TGTGCCAGCAGCCAAACCAGGGGCCGGGGTGAAGCTTTCTTT. Full variable domain (outside the CDR3, taken from reference TRBV7-8 and TRBJ1-1): GAGVSQSPRYKVAKRGQDVALRCDPISGHVSLFWYQQALGQGPEFLTYFQNEAQLDKSGLPSDRFFAERPEGSVSTLKIQRTQQEDSAVYLCASSQTRGRGEAFFGQGTRLTVV.

The rearrangement links TRBV23-1 to TRBJ2-4, with D maybe TRBD1 (6 bases). TRBV23-1 is designated an ORF whose function remains uncertain. V was shortened by 0 bases and J by 0 bases, with 9 bases between the two germline ends. CDR3 length equals 16 residues. CDR3 in DNA: TGCGCCAGCAGTCAATCGGACAGTCTAGCCAAAAACATTCAGTACTTC. It encodes CASSQSDSLAKNIQYF.

The chain combines TRBV6-6 with TRBJ2-5; 8 bases line up with TRBD1. Germline V gene data show CDR1 as MNHNY and CDR2 as SVGAGI (reference sequence). Trimming cost V 7 bases and J 5 bases; bases outside gene matches: 12. The CDR3 spans 15 residues. CDR3 sequence reads: CASTYGSTGGETQYF. The CDR3 DNA follows: TGTGCCAGCACTTATGGAAGCACAGGGGGGGAGACCCAGTACTTC.

CDR3 sequence: CASGTGGADTQYF. The CDR3 DNA sequence: TGTGCCAGCGGAACAGGGGGCGCGGATACGCAGTATTTT. J is TRBJ2-3 and V is TRBV9, with TRBD1 identical over 9 bases. There are 13 residues in the CDR3. With V trimmed by 7 bases and J by 6 bases, 6 bases remained unmatched. The V gene's germline CDR1 is SGDLS and CDR2 YYNGEE.

CDR3 sequence reads: CSAFDRGRRDTEAFF. The CDR3 DNA sequence: TGCAGCGCATTCGACAGGGGGCGAAGGGACACTGAAGCTTTCTTT. This chain uses TRBV29-1 with TRBJ1-1, with 10 bases aligning to TRBD1. Germline V lookup: CDR1 SQVTM, CDR2 ANQGSEA. The V and J ends lost 7 bases and 3 bases, in that order; junction bases with no gene match: 11. The CDR3 spans 15 residues. The full variable domain, in which reference TRBV29-1 and TRBJ1-1 provide the parts outside the CDR3, is SAVISQKPSRDICQRGTSLTIQCQVDSQVTMMFWYRQQPGQSLTLIATANQGSEATYESGFVIDKFPISRPNLTFSTLTVSNMSPEDSSIYLCSAFDRGRRDTEAFFGQGTRLTVV.

This sequence joins TRBV4-1 and TRBJ1-2; D is perhaps TRBD1 (6 bases). CDR1 and CDR2 from the germline V gene are MGHRA and YSYEKL. This CDR3 contains 14 residues. V was pared by 0 bases and J by 10 bases, with 15 bases between. CDR3 protein: CASSQEQGGGIYTF. CDR3 in DNA: TGCGCCAGCAGCCAAGAGCAGGGAGGGGGAATCTACACCTTC.

This chain joins TRBV7-9 and TRBJ1-2; 8 bases fit TRBD1. V lost 2 bases, J lost 14 bases, and 4 bases stayed unmatched. Germline values: CDR1 SEHNR, CDR2 FQNEAQ (reference sequence). This CDR3 region has 11 residues. In DNA, the CDR3 is TGTGCCAGCAGCTTACAGGGGGCGCAAACCTTC. This translates into CASSLQGAQTF.

As to this clone: This specimen includes other DNA sequences encoding the same CDR3. The J gene is TRBJ1-1, the V gene TRBV27; TRBD1 aligns across 8 bases. V was clipped by 2 bases and J by 4 bases; unmatched bases: 0. Germline CDR1 and CDR2: MNHEY and SMNVEV (reference sequence). The CDR3 spans 13 residues. The CDR3 sequence is CASSLTGGTEAFF. CDR3 sequence (DNA): TGTGCCAGCAGTTTAACAGGGGGCACTGAAGCTTTCTTT.

In DNA, the CDR3 is TGTGCCAGCAGCCTACAGGGGGCCGTTGGCAATCAGCCCCAGCATTTT. Protein product: CASSLQGAVGNQPQHF. J is TRBJ1-5 and V is TRBV27; TRBD1 matches 9 bases. V lost 6 bases and J lost 2; bases outside the gene matches: 8. The CDR3 consists of 16 residues. Per the germline V gene, CDR1 is MNHEY and CDR2 is SMNVEV (reference sequence).

This clone was found a few times. The chain links TRBV7-9 to TRBJ2-7; D unclear. Germline assignment: CDR1 SEHNR and CDR2 FQNEAQ (reference sequence). The V and J ends lost 8 bases and 6 bases respectively, with 11 bases between them. This CDR3 spans 11 amino acids. CDR3 DNA sequence: TGTGCCAGCGCCCTTGAGGTCGAGCAGTACTTC. This gives the protein CASALEVEQYF.

The chain is built from TRBV24-1 and TRBJ2-1; D is undetermined. This CDR3 has 12 amino acids. The germline V gene has CDR1 KGHDR and CDR2 SFDVKD. V lost 4 bases to trimming and J lost 10 bases, with 10 bases between them. CDR3 in amino acids: CATSDPLSEQFF. Written as DNA, the CDR3 is TGTGCCACCAGTGACCCATTAAGCGAGCAGTTCTTC.

The J gene is TRBJ1-2, the V gene TRBV27; D remains unclear. Trimming removed 4 bases from V and 0 bases from J, with 18 bases in between. The CDR3 is 17 residues long. Germline lookup yields CDR1 MNHEY and CDR2 SMNVEV (reference sequence). The CDR3 region has the DNA TGTGCCAGCAGTTCCCCCCCCGCGACAAGAACTAACTATGGCTACACCTTC. Translated: CASSSPPATRTNYGYTF.

The chain recombines TRBV5-1 with TRBJ2-3; 7 positions match TRBD2. The V segment lost 2 bases and the J segment 0 bases; nucleotides outside the gene matches: 6. The germline V gene has CDR1 SGHRS and CDR2 YFSETQ. This CDR3 comprises 16 residues. The chain's CDR3 is CASSFAGDPSTDTQYF. The CDR3 region has the DNA TGCGCCAGCAGCTTCGCGGGGGATCCTAGCACAGATACGCAGTATTTT.

This chain joins TRBV5-1 and TRBJ2-7; TRBD1 agrees at 10 bases. There are 15 residues in the CDR3. Germline V gene sequence: CDR1 SGHRS, CDR2 YFSETQ. J gave up 2 bases and V 2 bases, and 4 bases lay outside the gene matches. The CDR3 DNA is TGCGCCAGCAGCTTATCCGGGACAGGGGCCTACGAGCAGTACTTC. Encoded protein: CASSLSGTGAYEQYF.

The chain couples TRBV5-1 to TRBJ2-2, with unresolved D. The CDR3 runs to 13 residues. V was trimmed by 0 bases and J by 7 bases, leaving 7 bases between them. Looked up from germline, CDR1 is SGHRS and CDR2 is YFSETQ. The CDR3 here is CASSLAPRGELFF. For the CDR3, the DNA is TGCGCCAGCAGCTTGGCCCCGCGCGGGGAGCTGTTTTTT.

The V gene is TRBV27, the J gene TRBJ1-1, with TRBD1 matching over 8 bases. The V segment lost 3 bases and the J segment 4 bases; nucleotides outside the gene matches: 4. Germline CDR1 MNHEY, CDR2 SMNVEV (reference sequence). The CDR3 contains 14 residues. The CDR3 DNA is TGTGCCAGCAGTTTTCAGGGGGCCGGCACTGAAGCTTTCTTT. It yields the protein CASSFQGAGTEAFF.